Included here is one T cell receptor beta chain sequence, with context. These data originate in a study of OX40 agonist ivuxolimab in advanced cancers. On the study more broadly: One patient with hepatocellular carcinoma and two with cutaneous melanoma, three in all, had partial responses.

Clones were read by immunoSEQ multiplex PCR, and TCRdb kept only the in-frame ones, dropping some. The sample shows roughly 80,000 clones, approximately 87% of them seen only once. The CDR3 sequence is 18 residues long. Trimming at V came to 4 bases and at J to 10 bases, leaving 14 bases not matched to a gene. Per germline, CDR1 MNHNS and CDR2 SASEGT. V gene TRBV6-1 combines with J gene TRBJ1-6, with TRBD1 matching over 12 bases. The receptor's source is an adult with an advanced solid tumor such as melanoma, head and neck, liver or kidney cancer. Sequencing used CD4+ or CD8+ T cells sorted from blood, obtained in a trial of the OX40 agonist ivuxolimab. Here the CDR3 DNA reads TGTGCCAGCAGTGGCCTGGGACAGGGGGCGAGGAGGGAATCACCCCTCCACTTT. Residues: CASSGLGQGARRESPLHF.